The 5 T cell receptor beta chains below were found in one sample sequenced in a study of cytomegalovirus exposure and HLA in healthy donors. PCR amplification relied on 60 Vbeta primers (plus 13 Jbeta primers). Profiled with immunoSEQ multiplex PCR; TCRdb holds only in-frame clones, not every one. Of approximately 110,000 clones in the sample, about 70% were seen once. What was sequenced was PBMCs. The receptor source for this set is a woman between 35 and 50 years old in good health and CMV-seronegative.

This clone was picked up a small number of times. The V and J genes are TRBV11-3 and TRBJ2-1, with a weak D call TRBD2 (5 bases). The CDR3 is 13 residues long. Trimming cost V 3 bases and J 9 bases, with 12 bases left between them. Germline V gene sequence: CDR1 SGHNT, CDR2 YENEEA. CDR3 nucleotides: TGTGCCAGCAGCTTGAATAGCGTGGGTGAGCAGTTCTTC. Its translation: CASSLNSVGEQFF. Full variable domain (outside the CDR3, taken from reference TRBV11-3 and TRBJ2-1): EAGVVQSPRYKIIEKKQPVAFWCNPISGHNTLYWYLQNLGQGPELLIRYENEEAVDDSQLPKDRFSAERLKGVDSTLKIQPAELGDSAVYLCASSLNSVGEQFFGPGTRLTVL.

The chain links TRBV28 to TRBJ2-3; 11 bases line up with TRBD2. The CDR3 length is 15 residues. After removal of 7 bases from V and 1 base from J, the junction contained 4 bases not matched to a gene. In germline, CDR1 is MDHEN, CDR2 SYDVKM. The CDR3 DNA reads TGTGCCAGCAATCCACTAGCGGGAGGCACAGATACGCAGTATTTT. Translated: CASNPLAGGTDTQYF.

V gene TRBV18 combines with J gene TRBJ1-1; no firm D call. Per germline, CDR1 KGHSH and CDR2 LQKENI. The germline V and J ends were trimmed by 2 bases and 0 bases, with 13 bases remaining between them. The CDR3 is made up of 16 amino acids. The CDR3 region is CASSPRNRHMNTEAFF. For the CDR3, the DNA is TGTGCCAGCTCACCAAGGAACAGACACATGAACACTGAAGCTTTCTTT.

This clone showed up just once. The CDR3 nucleotides are TGTGCCAGCAGCTTCCGGGACAGAACCTACAATGAGCAGTTCTTC. Protein sequence: CASSFRDRTYNEQFF. The V and J genes are TRBV13 and TRBJ2-1; 7 nucleotides agree with TRBD1. Germline CDR1 and CDR2: PRHDT and FYEKMQ (reference sequence). The V segment lost 3 bases and the J segment 2 bases; nucleotides outside the gene matches: 4. The CDR3 spans 15 residues.

The chain employs TRBV5-1 and TRBJ1-1; the match to TRBD1 covers 7 bases. V lost 4 bases to trimming and J lost 4 bases; unmatched junction nucleotides: 7. CDR1 is SGHRS and CDR2 is YFSETQ in the germline V gene. CDR3 length equals 14 residues. In nucleotides, the CDR3 is TGCGCCAGCAGCCAACCTCCAGGGGGCACTGAAGCTTTCTTT. This codes for CASSQPPGGTEAFF.